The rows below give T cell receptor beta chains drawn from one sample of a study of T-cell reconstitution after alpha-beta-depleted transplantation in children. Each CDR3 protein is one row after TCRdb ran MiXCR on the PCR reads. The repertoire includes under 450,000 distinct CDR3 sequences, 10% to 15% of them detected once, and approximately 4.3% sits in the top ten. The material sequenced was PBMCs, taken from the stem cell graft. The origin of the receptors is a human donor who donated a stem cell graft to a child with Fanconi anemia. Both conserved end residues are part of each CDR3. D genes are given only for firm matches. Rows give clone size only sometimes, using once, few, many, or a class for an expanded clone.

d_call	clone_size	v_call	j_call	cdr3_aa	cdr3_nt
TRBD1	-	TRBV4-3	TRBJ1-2	CASSHSGTGGYGYTF	TGCGCCAGCAGCCACTCCGGGACAGGGGGGTATGGCTACACCTTC
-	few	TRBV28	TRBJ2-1	CASSRPRGSLYNEQFF	TGTGCCAGCAGCCGTCCGAGGGGAAGCTTATACAATGAGCAGTTCTTC
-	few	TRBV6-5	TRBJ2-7	CASSSAGPFYEQYF	TGTGCCAGCAGTTCCGCCGGGCCTTTCTACGAGCAGTACTTC
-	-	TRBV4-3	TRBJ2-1	CASSQDLEFNEQFF	TGCGCCAGCAGCCAAGATTTGGAGTTTAATGAGCAGTTCTTC
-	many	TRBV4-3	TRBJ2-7	CASSFFPTAGEQYF	TGCGCCAGCAGCTTTTTTCCCACTGCAGGAGAGCAGTACTTC
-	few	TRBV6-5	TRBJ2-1	CASSYDSGDNNEQFF	TGTGCCAGCAGTTACGACTCGGGTGATAACAATGAGCAGTTCTTC
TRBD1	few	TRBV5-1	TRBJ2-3	CASSLEGATTDTQYF	TGCGCCAGCAGCTTGGAGGGGGCCACCACAGATACGCAGTATTTT
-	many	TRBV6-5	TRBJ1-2	CASSYSSQGRGYTF	TGTGCCAGCAGTTACTCATCTCAGGGACGTGGCTACACCTTC
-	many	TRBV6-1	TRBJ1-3	CASSEGTPGNTIYF	TGTGCCAGCAGTGAAGGGACGCCTGGAAACACCATATATTTT
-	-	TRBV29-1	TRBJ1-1	CSVRQANTEAFF	TGCAGCGTTAGACAGGCGAACACTGAAGCTTTCTTT
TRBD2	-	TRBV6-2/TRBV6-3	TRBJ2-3	CASSYRRLAGGRTDTQYF	TGTGCCAGCAGTTACCGAAGACTAGCGGGGGGGCGCACAGATACGCAGTATTTT
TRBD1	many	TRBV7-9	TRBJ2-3	CASILGTGGSDTQYF	TGTGCCAGCATATTGGGGACAGGGGGATCAGATACGCAGTATTTT
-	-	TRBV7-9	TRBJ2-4	CASSPEAKNIQYF	TGTGCCAGCAGCCCCGAGGCCAAAAACATTCAGTACTTC
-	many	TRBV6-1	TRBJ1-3	CASVYSGNTIYF	TGTGCCAGTGTCTATTCTGGAAACACCATATATTTT
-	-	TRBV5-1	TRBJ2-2	CASSPGSSGELFF	TGCGCCAGCAGCCCGGGATCTTCCGGGGAGCTGTTTTTT
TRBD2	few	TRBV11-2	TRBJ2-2	CASSPPGGLVTGELFF	TGTGCCAGCAGCCCCCCGGGGGGGCTTGTCACCGGGGAGCTGTTTTTT
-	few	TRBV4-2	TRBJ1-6	CASSHPKGLGSPLHF	TGTGCCAGCAGCCACCCTAAGGGGCTGGGTTCACCCCTCCACTTT
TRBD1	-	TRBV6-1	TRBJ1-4	CASSPDRADNEKLFF	TGTGCCAGCAGCCCCGACAGGGCGGATAATGAAAAACTGTTTTTT
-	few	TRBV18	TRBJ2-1	CASSPSRRGDNEQFF	TGTGCCAGCTCACCATCTCGAAGAGGAGACAATGAGCAGTTCTTC
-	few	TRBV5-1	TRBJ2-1	CASSLSGLPNEQFF	TGCGCCAGCAGCCTTTCGGGTTTACCCAATGAGCAGTTCTTC
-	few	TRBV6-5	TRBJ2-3	CASSLQAAEGTQYF	TGTGCCAGCAGTTTACAGGCAGCAGAAGGGACGCAGTATTTT
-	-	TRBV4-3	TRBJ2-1	CASSQDSRDSPFF	TGCGCCAGCAGCCAAGATTCGAGGGATTCTCCGTTCTTC
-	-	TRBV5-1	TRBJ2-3	CASSLESRNTQYF	TGCGCCAGCAGCTTGGAGTCTAGGAATACGCAGTATTTT
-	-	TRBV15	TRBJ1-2	CATSRDWGAGGYTF	TGTGCCACCAGCAGAGATTGGGGGGCAGGTGGCTACACCTTC
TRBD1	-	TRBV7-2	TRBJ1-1	CASSLGAGGGIGAFF	TGTGCCAGCAGCTTAGGGGCAGGGGGAGGGATAGGAGCTTTCTTT
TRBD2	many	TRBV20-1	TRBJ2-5	CSATPGLAEETQYF	TGCAGTGCTACGCCGGGACTAGCGGAAGAGACCCAGTACTTC
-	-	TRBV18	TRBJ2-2	CASSQLEGKTGELFF	TGTGCCAGCTCCCAACTGGAGGGGAAGACCGGGGAGCTGTTTTTT
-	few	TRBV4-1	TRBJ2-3	CASSLTGTLRGTDTQYF	TGCGCCAGCAGCCTCACCGGGACTCTAAGGGGCACAGATACGCAGTATTTT
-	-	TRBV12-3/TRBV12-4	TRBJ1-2	CASSLHYGYTF	TGTGCCAGCAGCTTGCATTATGGCTACACCTTC
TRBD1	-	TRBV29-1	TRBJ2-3	CSGGWGQSTDTQYF	TGCAGCGGCGGTTGGGGACAGAGCACAGATACGCAGTATTTT
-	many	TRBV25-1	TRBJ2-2	CASSEFGGKNTGELFF	TGTGCCAGCAGTGAATTTGGAGGGAAGAACACCGGGGAGCTGTTTTTT
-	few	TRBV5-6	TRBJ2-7	CASSLAAWGDEQYF	TGTGCCAGCAGCTTGGCAGCATGGGGGGACGAGCAGTACTTC
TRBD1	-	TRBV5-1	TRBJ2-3	CASSLARGSYDSTDTQYF	TGCGCCAGCAGCTTGGCCAGGGGGTCATACGATAGCACAGATACGCAGTATTTT
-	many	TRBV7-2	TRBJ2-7	CASSLPGRSYEQYF	TGTGCCAGCAGCTTACCAGGGAGATCCTACGAGCAGTACTTC
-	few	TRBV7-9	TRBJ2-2	CASSLVPLTRSPGELFF	TGTGCCAGCAGCTTAGTCCCTCTTACTCGGAGTCCCGGGGAGCTGTTTTTT
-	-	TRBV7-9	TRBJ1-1	CASSLGGTNTEAFF	TGTGCCAGCAGCTTAGGGGGGACGAACACTGAAGCTTTCTTT
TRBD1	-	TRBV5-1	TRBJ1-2	CASSLEGQPYYGYTF	TGCGCCAGCAGCTTGGAGGGACAGCCCTACTATGGCTACACCTTC
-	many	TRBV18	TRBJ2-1	CASSPRDENEQFF	TGTGCCAGCTCACCACGGGACGAGAATGAGCAGTTCTTC
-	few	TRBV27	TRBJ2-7	CASRGGLSESYEQYF	TGTGCCAGCAGGGGCGGACTGTCAGAGTCCTACGAGCAGTACTTC
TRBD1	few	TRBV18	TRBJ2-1	CASSPTGANEQFF	TGTGCCAGCTCACCGACAGGGGCAAATGAGCAGTTCTTC
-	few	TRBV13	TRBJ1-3	CASSLVWENTIYF	TGTGCCAGCAGCTTAGTTTGGGAGAACACCATATATTTT
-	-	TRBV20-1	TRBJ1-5	CSATLDVDQPQHF	TGCAGTGCTACTCTTGACGTAGATCAGCCCCAGCATTTT
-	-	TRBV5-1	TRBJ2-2	CASSLGQTTGELFF	TGCGCCAGCAGCTTGGGGCAGACCACCGGGGAGCTGTTTTTT
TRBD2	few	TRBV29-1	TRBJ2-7	CSVKSGGRSYEQYF	TGCAGCGTAAAAAGCGGGGGAAGGTCCTACGAGCAGTACTTC
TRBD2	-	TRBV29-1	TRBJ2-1	CSVLWAGEGREQFF	TGCAGCGTACTTTGGGCGGGAGAGGGGCGTGAGCAGTTCTTC
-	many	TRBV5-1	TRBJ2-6	CASSLASSGANVLTF	TGCGCCAGCAGCTTGGCGAGTTCTGGGGCCAACGTCCTGACTTTC
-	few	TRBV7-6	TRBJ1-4	CASSLAGRGDEKLFF	TGTGCCAGCAGCTTAGCGGGAAGGGGTGATGAAAAACTGTTTTTT
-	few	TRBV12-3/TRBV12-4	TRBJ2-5	CASSFPSAGKETQYF	TGTGCCAGCAGTTTCCCCTCTGCAGGGAAGGAGACCCAGTACTTC
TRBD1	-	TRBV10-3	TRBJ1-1	CAISDSGGGGGTEAFF	TGTGCCATCAGTGATTCAGGGGGAGGCGGAGGGACTGAAGCTTTCTTT
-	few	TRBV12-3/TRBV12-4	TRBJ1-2	CASSPSPAGGAGYTF	TGTGCCAGCAGTCCCAGCCCGGCGGGGGGCGCGGGCTACACCTTC
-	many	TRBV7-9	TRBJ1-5	CASSLGQGSANQPQHF	TGTGCCAGCAGCTTAGGGCAGGGCTCTGCCAATCAGCCCCAGCATTTT